The clone carrying this TCR beta chain was detected ten times or more. Its target is unknown. These data originate in a study of early T cells in non-severe SARS-CoV-2 infection. TCRdb used MiXCR to reprocess the 5' RACE reads, holding one entry per CDR3 protein. This repertoire shows about 55,000 distinct CDR3 sequences, around 6.6% found once; its top ten account for 5.5% to 7.5%. Study results and limitations: VDJdb matching, biased toward anti-spike CD8 responses, missed private and CD4 specificities.

This TCR was sampled from an adult who was a healthcare worker with PCR-confirmed SARS-CoV-2 infection or an uninfected control (not recorded which). Specimen: whole blood, collected at baseline.

CDR3 nucleotide sequence: TGCAGTGCTATTGTTAGCGGGGGCCGGATCTACAATGAGCAGTTCTTC. It translates to CSAIVSGGRIYNEQFF. The V and J genes are TRBV20-1 and TRBJ2-1; 9 bases line up with TRBD2. CDR1 is DFQATT, CDR2 SNEGSKA, per germline (reference sequence). The CDR3 loop spans 16 amino acids. V lost 4 bases, J lost 3 bases, and 10 bases stayed unmatched.